This T cell receptor beta chain was recorded in a study of T cells after posttransplantation cyclophosphamide. Study conclusions and caveats: TRB clonality was highly associated with recipient CMV seropositivity and reactivation. Later post-transplant blood repertoires were often dominated by donor CD8+ memory clones. Skin or GI-infiltrating T cells shared few TRB sequences with blood.

Data came from immunoSEQ multiplex PCR; TCRdb stores just in-frame clones and leaves some out. The table includes around 50,000 clones, around nine tenths detected once. The related graft donor's blood sample was taken on the day of bone marrow donation. On this clone: Antigen specificity is unknown.

CDR3 length: 14 residues. This rearrangement joins TRBV21-1 to TRBJ2-5; the tabulated D call, TRBD1, remains unverified against the DNA. TRBV21-1 is reported as a pseudogene. Sequenced material: PBMCs. The clonotype originates from a woman in her forties or fifties in good health and a related stem cell transplant donor. CDR3 amino acids: CASRCKGLGETQYF. CDR3 nucleotide sequence: TGTGCCAGCAGGTGCAAGGGGCTTGGAGAGACCCAGTACTTC.